This T cell receptor (beta chain) was sequenced in a study of blood T cell repertoires in COVID-19. The method was immunoSEQ multiplex PCR; TCRdb's version includes in-frame clones alone and lacks a portion of them. Here the sample spans approximately 300,000 clones, about 85% being singletons. This CDR3 spans 13 amino acids. CDR1 is SGDLS, CDR2 YYNGEE, per germline. Trimming took off 1 base at V and 7 bases at J, with 11 bases between the two ends. The sequenced material came from peripheral blood. The chain combines TRBV9 with TRBJ1-1, with no clear D. The TCR sequence derives from a man in his late teens or twenties with active or convalescent COVID-19. CDR3 sequence reads: CASSVRQDGEAFF. The CDR3 DNA reads as TGTGCCAGCAGCGTAAGACAAGACGGTGAAGCTTTCTTT.